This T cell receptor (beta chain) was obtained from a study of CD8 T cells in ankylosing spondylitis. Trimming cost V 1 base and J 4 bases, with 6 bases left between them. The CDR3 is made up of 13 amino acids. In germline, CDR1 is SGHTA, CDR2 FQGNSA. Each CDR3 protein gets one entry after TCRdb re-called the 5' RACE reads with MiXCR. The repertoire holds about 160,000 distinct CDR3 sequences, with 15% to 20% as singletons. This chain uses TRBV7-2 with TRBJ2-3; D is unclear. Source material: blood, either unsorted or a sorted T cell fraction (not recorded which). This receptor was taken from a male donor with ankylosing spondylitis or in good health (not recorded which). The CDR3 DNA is TGTGCCAGCAGCTTAGTTCTCCCAGATACGCAGTATTTT. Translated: CASSLVLPDTQYF.